The 31 T cell receptor beta chains given below trace back to one sample, sequenced in a study of cytotoxic CD8 clonotypes in ibrutinib-treated CLL. Method: immunoSEQ multiplex PCR; TCRdb's copy keeps in-frame clones and lacks some. The table records hundreds of thousands of clones, about 80% of them present only once. Sequenced material: PBMCs, taken before ibrutinib treatment. All receptors derive from a human donor with chronic lymphocytic leukemia.

The rearrangement uses TRBV7-2 and TRBJ2-5, with a possible D match to TRBD2 (6 bases). The CDR3 consists of 16 residues. In germline, CDR1 is SGHTA, CDR2 FQGNSA. V lost 1 base and J lost 9, with 21 bases in between. In DNA, the CDR3 is TGTGCCAGCAGCTTAGGCCCCCGGACACGGGAGAGGGCCCAGTACTTC. Encoded protein: CASSLGPRTRERAQYF.

Concerning this clone: Germline is not matched at one junction end, which may reflect a read error. The chain combines TRBV28 with TRBJ2-3; 12 bases match TRBD2. The CDR3 runs to 11 residues. Germline V gene lookup returns CDR1 MDHEN and CDR2 SYDVKM. Here the CDR3 DNA reads TGTGCCAGCAGGACTAGCGGGGGCCCTTTTTTT. This translates into CASRTSGGPFF.

The genes are TRBV14 and TRBJ1-2; D possibly corresponds to TRBD1 (6 bases). The germline CDR1 and CDR2 sequences are SGHDN and FVKESK. This CDR3 has 16 residues. V was trimmed by 0 bases and J by 0 bases, leaving 11 bases between them. The CDR3, as DNA: TGTGCCAGCAGCCAAGATTACGGGGGCGCTAACTATGGCTACACCTTC. It codes for CASSQDYGGANYGYTF. The full variable domain, in which reference TRBV14 and TRBJ1-2 provide the parts outside the CDR3, is EAGVTQFPSHSVIEKGQTVTLRCDPISGHDNLYWYRRVMGKEIKFLLHFVKESKQDESGMPNNRFLAERTGGTYSTLKVQPAELEDSGVYFCASSQDYGGANYGYTFGSGTRLTVV.

The V call is TRBV7-9, the J call TRBJ2-6, with 7 bases matching TRBD1. Germline values: CDR1 SEHNR, CDR2 FQNEAQ (reference sequence). This CDR3 comprises 18 residues. V lost 2 bases, J lost 0 bases, and 7 bases stayed unmatched. CDR3 bases: TGTGCCAGCAGCTTAAGTGGGACAGCCCTCTCTGGGGCCAACGTCCTGACTTTC. Translating gives CASSLSGTALSGANVLTF.

The chain recombines TRBV5-1 with TRBJ2-3, with 9 bases that match TRBD2. Trimming at V came to 6 bases and at J to 2 bases, leaving 7 bases not matched to a gene. The germline V gene encodes CDR1 SGHRS and CDR2 YFSETQ. The CDR3 has 15 residues. CDR3 DNA sequence: TGCGCCAGCAACAGCGGGAGGACCCACACAGATACGCAGTATTTT. Translating it yields CASNSGRTHTDTQYF.

The V and J genes are TRBV7-8 and TRBJ2-1; a weak D match, TRBD2 (6 bases). The CDR3 consists of 15 residues. Looked up from germline, CDR1 is SGHVS and CDR2 is FQNEAQ. Trimming took 0 bases from V and 2 from J, leaving 8 bases between them. CDR3 DNA: TGTGCCAGCAGCTTAGCGCGGGGAACCTACAATGAGCAGTTCTTC. Its protein product is CASSLARGTYNEQFF.

The chain joins TRBV4-1 to TRBJ2-3, with D unresolved. V was cut by 0 bases and J by 4 bases, with 8 bases left in between. The CDR3 loop spans 14 amino acids. Germline values: CDR1 MGHRA, CDR2 YSYEKL. CDR3 nucleotides: TGCGCCAGCAGCCAAGACCGTTTATCAGATACGCAGTATTTT. Amino acid sequence: CASSQDRLSDTQYF.

The chain recombines TRBV12-5 with TRBJ1-5; 8 positions agree with TRBD1. This CDR3 is 16 amino acids long. Per the germline V gene, CDR1 is LGHNT and CDR2 is FRNRAP. V was pared by 5 bases and J by 4 bases, with 10 bases of the junction left unmatched. In nucleotides, the CDR3 is TGTGCTAGTGGTGGTAAAGGACAGGGTAATAATCAGCCCCAGCATTTT. As protein: CASGGKGQGNNQPQHF.

The CDR3 DNA reads TGCGCCAGCAGCCGATTCCTGGACAGGGAGAATTTGAACACTGAAGCTTTCTTT. It encodes CASSRFLDRENLNTEAFF. This chain uses TRBV5-1 with TRBJ1-1; 8 positions match TRBD1. Per the germline V gene, CDR1 is SGHRS and CDR2 is YFSETQ. V lost 4 bases to trimming and J lost 0 bases; unmatched junction nucleotides: 14. The CDR3 runs 18 residues.

This chain joins TRBV27 and TRBJ1-5; no clear D gene. V lost 2 bases and J 6 bases, leaving 8 bases between the germline ends. CDR1 and CDR2 from the germline V gene are MNHEY and SMNVEV (reference sequence). The CDR3 has 13 residues. The CDR3 is CASSLQSTQPQHF. CDR3 nucleotide sequence: TGTGCCAGCAGTTTACAATCCACTCAGCCCCAGCATTTT.

J is TRBJ2-7 and V is TRBV25-1, with D perhaps assigned TRBD1 or TRBD2 (5 bases each). The CDR3 extends over 16 amino acids. CDR1 and CDR2 from the germline V gene are MGHDK and SYGVNS. Between the trimmed V and J ends, which lost 6 bases and 0 bases, there was a span of 18 bases. The DNA for the CDR3 is TGTGCCAGCAGCCCGTGGGGGTTCGCTAACTCCTACGAGCAGTACTTC. Its protein is CASSPWGFANSYEQYF.

The CDR3 DNA reads TGTGCCAGCAGCTTAAGGGCAGAGTTCTATGGCTACACCTTC. It specifies CASSLRAEFYGYTF. The chain has TRBV7-2 and TRBJ1-2; D is unclear. Looked up from germline, CDR1 is SGHTA and CDR2 is FQGNSA. V was shortened by 2 bases and J by 4 bases, with 11 bases between the two germline ends. The CDR3 is made up of 14 amino acids.

V usage is TRBV7-9 and J usage is TRBJ1-2; D not certain. The CDR3 consists of 15 residues. Germline CDR1 and CDR2: SEHNR and FQNEAQ (reference sequence). Deletions cut 4 bases from V and 2 bases from J, with 14 bases between. This CDR3 reads CASSSYTWNNYGYTF. CDR3 bases: TGTGCCAGCAGCTCTTACACCTGGAACAACTATGGCTACACCTTC.

The chain employs TRBV6-5 and TRBJ2-7; 7 nucleotides align to TRBD2. The CDR3 runs 11 residues. V dropped 6 bases and J dropped 6; count of bases not matched to a gene: 2. From germline, CDR1 is MNHEY and CDR2 SVGAGI. In DNA form, the CDR3 reads TGTGCCAGCAGGGGAGGGGCCGAGCAGTACTTC. Translation gives CASRGGAEQYF.

V is TRBV7-2 and J is TRBJ2-3; D is uncertain. From germline, CDR1 is SGHTA and CDR2 FQGNSA. The CDR3 is 15 residues long. V lost 2 bases to trimming and J lost 5 bases, with 14 bases between them. The CDR3 bases are TGTGCCAGCAGCTTAAGGCCCGACCTCGGAGATACGCAGTATTTT. The encoded protein is CASSLRPDLGDTQYF.

This clone was seen only once. The chain employs TRBV20-1 and TRBJ2-7; D unclear. Germline CDR1 reads DFQATT; CDR2 reads SNEGSKA (reference sequence). CDR3 length: 10 residues. Deletions cut 6 bases from V and 7 bases from J, with 10 bases between. The CDR3 loop reads CSARGEEQYF. The CDR3 DNA reads TGCAGTGCCCGTGGGGAAGAGCAGTACTTC.

J is TRBJ1-2 and V is TRBV7-2; D not certain. Germline loops: CDR1 SGHTA, CDR2 FQGNSA. The CDR3 contains 12 residues. The V and J ends lost 8 bases and 7 bases respectively, with 14 bases between them. The CDR3 reads CASSQQKVGYTF. DNA of the CDR3: TGTGCCAGCTCCCAACAGAAGGTTGGCTACACCTTC.

Written as DNA, the CDR3 is TGTGCCAGTTGGGGTGGCTACGAGCAGTACTTC. Its protein is CASWGGYEQYF. This chain uses TRBV7-9 with TRBJ2-7, with D unclear. The CDR3 is made up of 11 amino acids. Trimming shortened V by 9 bases and J by 3 bases, and 9 bases separated the two germline ends. Germline V CDR1 and CDR2: SEHNR, FQNEAQ (reference sequence).

The CDR3 loop is CASSHGAGFRHEQYF. The CDR3 DNA sequence: TGTGCCAGCAGCCACGGAGCGGGTTTCAGGCACGAGCAGTACTTC. This chain joins TRBV5-8 and TRBJ2-7; a weak D match, TRBD2 (6 bases). The V gene's germline CDR1 is SGHTS and CDR2 YDEGEE. The CDR3 runs 15 residues. V lost 4 bases, J lost 5 bases, and 19 bases lay in between.

This chain uses TRBV30 with TRBJ2-3; D may be TRBD2 (5 bases). The CDR3 length is 14 residues. Between the trimmed V and J ends, which lost 3 bases and 0 bases, there was a span of 10 bases. Germline V CDR1 and CDR2: GTSNPN, SVGIG (reference sequence). CDR3 protein: CAWRGLSSTDTQYF. The CDR3 DNA is TGTGCCTGGAGAGGACTGTCTAGCACAGATACGCAGTATTTT.

The chain combines TRBV29-1 with TRBJ2-7, with a tentative D call TRBD1 (6 bases). Germline V gives CDR1 SQVTM, CDR2 ANQGSEA. The CDR3 extends over 14 amino acids. V gave up 4 bases and J gave up 2 bases, with 15 bases separating them. The CDR3 region is CSVVGGPKPYEQYF. As DNA, the CDR3 is TGCAGCGTTGTTGGGGGCCCAAAACCCTACGAGCAGTACTTC.

The chain recombines TRBV7-2 with TRBJ2-7; 7 nucleotides align to TRBD1. Germline CDR1 SGHTA, CDR2 FQGNSA. The CDR3 consists of 15 residues. The V gene end was trimmed by 2 bases and the J gene end by 10 bases; junction bases not matched to a gene: 14. The CDR3 protein is CASSLRTGGRAIQYF. The CDR3 DNA follows: TGTGCCAGCAGCTTAAGGACAGGCGGCAGGGCGATACAGTACTTC.

The chain joins TRBV29-1 to TRBJ2-3; 14 bases align to TRBD2. Trimming at V came to 7 bases and at J to 4 bases, leaving 4 bases not matched to a gene. The germline V gene encodes CDR1 SQVTM and CDR2 ANQGSEA. This CDR3 contains 14 residues. CDR3 protein: CSAGTSGGPDTQYF. CDR3 sequence (DNA): TGCAGCGCCGGGACTAGCGGGGGACCAGATACGCAGTATTTT.

The chain joins TRBV11-2 to TRBJ2-7; D gene ambiguous. V was clipped by 1 base and J by 2 bases, with 15 bases between them. There are 16 residues in the CDR3. The V gene's germline CDR1 is SGHAT and CDR2 FQNNGV. The CDR3 coding sequence is TGTGCCAGCAGCTTAGCCAGCGACACTACCACCTACGAGCAGTACTTC. Translating gives CASSLASDTTTYEQYF.

Only a few counts were recorded for this clone. CDR3 bases: TGTGCCAGCAGCTCCCGTGGAAACATGAACACTGAAGCTTTCTTT. As protein: CASSSRGNMNTEAFF. The chain combines TRBV7-9 with TRBJ1-1; D ambiguous. The CDR3 is 15 residues long. Per germline, CDR1 SEHNR and CDR2 FQNEAQ (reference sequence). Trimming stripped 4 bases from V and 0 bases from J, with 12 bases between.

The rearrangement joins TRBV6-5 to TRBJ1-4; TRBD1 is a possible D gene (5 bases). Germline loops: CDR1 MNHEY, CDR2 SVGAGI. The CDR3 has 13 amino acids. V was clipped by 2 bases and J by 8 bases, with 9 bases between them. The CDR3 protein is CASSYPGEEKLFF. CDR3 sequence (DNA): TGTGCCAGCAGTTACCCGGGGGAGGAAAAACTGTTTTTT.

The rearrangement joins TRBV7-5 to TRBJ2-3. TRBV7-5 is a documented pseudogene. CDR3 length: 16 amino acids. The CDR3 sequence is CVRSLVRGPSTDTQYF. CDR3 nucleotides: TGTGTCAGAAGCTTAGTTCGGGGGCCCAGCACAGATACGCAGTATTTT.

J is TRBJ2-7 and V is TRBV7-6; TRBD1 matches 11 bases. The V segment lost 0 bases and the J segment 2 bases; nucleotides outside the gene matches: 0. Germline CDR1 reads SGHVS; CDR2 reads FNYEAQ. The CDR3 length is 15 residues. The DNA for the CDR3 is TGTGCCAGCAGCTTAGCGGGACAGGGGGCCTACGAGCAGTACTTC. This gives the protein CASSLAGQGAYEQYF.

This clone was counted only a few times. J is TRBJ2-7 and V is TRBV27, with D tentatively TRBD2 (6 bases). The CDR3 extends over 11 amino acids. From germline, CDR1 is MNHEY and CDR2 SMNVEV (reference sequence). V gave up 5 bases and J gave up 4 bases, with 6 bases separating them. CDR3 sequence reads: CASSGRYEQYF. The CDR3 DNA sequence: TGTGCCAGCAGTGGGAGGTACGAGCAGTACTTC.

This chain connects TRBV7-2 to TRBJ1-1; D is uncertain. Trimming left V 2 bases short and J 5 bases short, with 12 bases between. The CDR3 totals 14 residues. The germline gives CDR1 SGHTA, CDR2 FQGNSA. The CDR3 sequence: CASSLWGENTEAFF. CDR3 nucleotides: TGTGCCAGCAGCTTATGGGGTGAGAATACTGAAGCTTTCTTT. Combining the CDR3 with reference TRBV7-2 and TRBJ1-1 gives the whole variable domain GAGVSQSPSNKVTEKGKDVELRCDPISGHTALYWYRQSLGQGLEFLIYFQGNSAPDKSGLPSDRFSAERTGGSVSTLTIQRTQQEDSAVYLCASSLWGENTEAFFGQGTRLTVV.

The rearrangement links TRBV28 to TRBJ2-7, with TRBD2 identical over 13 bases. CDR1 is MDHEN, CDR2 SYDVKM, per germline. This CDR3 has 14 residues. Germline trimming cut 8 bases from V and 3 bases from J; bases unmatched to any gene: 4. CDR3 in amino acids: CASGGLAGLYEQYF. CDR3 nucleotide sequence: TGTGCCAGCGGGGGACTAGCGGGGCTCTACGAGCAGTACTTC.